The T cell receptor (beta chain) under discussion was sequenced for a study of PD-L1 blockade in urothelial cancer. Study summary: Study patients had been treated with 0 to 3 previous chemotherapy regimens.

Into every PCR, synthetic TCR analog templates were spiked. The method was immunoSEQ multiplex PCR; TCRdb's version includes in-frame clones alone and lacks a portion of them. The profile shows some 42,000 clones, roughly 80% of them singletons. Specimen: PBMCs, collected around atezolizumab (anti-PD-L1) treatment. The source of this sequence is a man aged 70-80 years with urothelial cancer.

CDR3 nucleotides: TGCGCCAGCAGCTTGAGGCAGGGTCGAAGCACTGAAGCTTTCTTT. Translation: CASSLRQGRSTEAFF. V gene TRBV5-1 combines with J gene TRBJ1-1, with a tentative D call TRBD1 (5 bases). The CDR3 has 15 amino acids. The V gene's germline CDR1 is SGHRS and CDR2 YFSETQ. V was trimmed by 1 base and J by 4 bases, leaving 14 bases between them.